These 14 T cell receptor beta chains came from one sample sequenced in a study of graft-versus-host responses after intestinal transplantation. These TCRs are of unknown antigen specificity. Profiling relied on immunoSEQ multiplex PCR, and the TCRdb table lists in-frame clones only, not all of them. This sample carries 90,000 to 95,000 clones, roughly 91% of them seen once, and the ten largest clones take 0.45% to 0.6%. The sequenced sample was unstimulated CD8+ T cells sorted from spleen or lymph node cells, obtained before intestinal transplant. These TCRs come from a human donor who received an intestinal transplant.

This sequence joins TRBV29-1 and TRBJ2-7, with D perhaps matching TRBD2 (5 bases). The ends were cut back, 3 bases at V and 3 bases at J, with 15 bases in the middle. The CDR3 length is 14 residues. The germline V gene encodes CDR1 SQVTM and CDR2 ANQGSEA. DNA of the CDR3: TGCAGCGTTGAGCTTGTGGGTGGAGGCTACGAGCAGTACTTC. It specifies CSVELVGGGYEQYF.

The chain combines TRBV6-5 with TRBJ1-3, with unresolved D. The germline V and J ends were trimmed by 0 bases and 0 bases, with 9 bases remaining between them. The CDR3 is 16 residues long. Germline CDR1 reads MNHEY; CDR2 reads SVGAGI. The CDR3 DNA sequence: TGTGCCAGCAGTTACTCGAATCCCAGCTCTGGAAACACCATATATTTT. The encoded protein is CASSYSNPSSGNTIYF.

The rearrangement uses TRBV13 and TRBJ2-3; D gene uncertain. There are 14 residues in the CDR3. Germline V gives CDR1 PRHDT, CDR2 FYEKMQ (reference sequence). Deletions cut 3 bases from V and 2 bases from J, with 9 bases between. CDR3 nucleotides: TGTGCCAGCAGCTTTGGTCAACTCACAGATACGCAGTATTTT. Its translation is CASSFGQLTDTQYF.

In its sample, this clone was seen once. The rearrangement joins TRBV5-6 to TRBJ2-7; 8 bases agree with TRBD2. This CDR3 comprises 14 residues. Germline V CDR1 and CDR2: SGHDT, YYEEEE. With 1 base clipped from V and 2 bases from J, the junction kept 2 bases outside the gene matches. The CDR3, as DNA: TGTGCCAGCAGCTTGAACGGGAGGGCCTACGAGCAGTACTTC. Residues: CASSLNGRAYEQYF.

The chain links TRBV27 to TRBJ1-1; D is unclear. CDR3 size: 15 residues. Germline V gene lookup returns CDR1 MNHEY and CDR2 SMNVEV (reference sequence). The V gene lost 1 base and the J gene lost 4 bases, with 13 bases spanning the gap. CDR3 bases: TGTGCCAGCAGTTTATTCGGGGAGGTCGCCACTGAAGCTTTCTTT. It encodes CASSLFGEVATEAFF.

The gene calls are TRBV14 and TRBJ2-3; 11 bases map to TRBD2. The CDR3 sequence is 14 residues long. Germline values: CDR1 SGHDN, CDR2 FVKESK. V gave up 9 bases and J gave up 4 bases; unmatched junction bases: 6. The CDR3 DNA follows: TGTGCCAGTACCCTAGCGGGAGGTGCAGATACGCAGTATTTT. Protein: CASTLAGGADTQYF.

The V call is TRBV4-3, the J call TRBJ1-2; 11 bases match TRBD1. The CDR3 loop spans 17 amino acids. The trim removed 3 bases at V and 0 bases at J, leaving 6 bases unmatched. The germline gives CDR1 LGHNA, CDR2 YSLEER. The CDR3 sequence is CASSQLGQGASNYGYTF. DNA for the CDR3: TGCGCCAGCAGCCAGCTCGGACAGGGGGCCTCTAACTATGGCTACACCTTC.

DNA for the CDR3: TGTGCCAGCAGCTTAGAAGCCCCGGGACAGGGATTGTACGAGCAGTACTTC. This translates into CASSLEAPGQGLYEQYF. V is TRBV11-2 and J is TRBJ2-7, with 9 bases fitting TRBD1. Germline CDR1 and CDR2: SGHAT and FQNNGV. After removal of 0 bases from V and 4 bases from J, the junction contained 10 bases not matched to a gene. This CDR3 is 17 amino acids long.

The chain has TRBV13 and TRBJ1-5, with D perhaps matching TRBD1 (5 bases). The CDR3 is made up of 16 amino acids. V dropped 2 bases and J dropped 4 bases, with 15 bases sitting between them. CDR1 and CDR2 (germline): PRHDT, FYEKMQ (reference sequence). The CDR3 nucleotides are TGTGCCAGCAGCTTATCTTGGGGCCAGGAGAATCAGCCCCAGCATTTT. Its protein is CASSLSWGQENQPQHF.

The chain employs TRBV9 and TRBJ2-3, with D perhaps TRBD2 (6 bases). The CDR3 consists of 16 residues. Germline V gene data show CDR1 as SGDLS and CDR2 as YYNGEE. V was cut by 2 bases and J by 4 bases, with 17 bases left in between. The CDR3 is CASSVEIGGAADTQYF. In DNA form, the CDR3 reads TGTGCCAGCAGCGTTGAGATCGGGGGAGCGGCAGATACGCAGTATTTT.

CDR3 coding DNA: TGTGCCAGTAGTATGTACCAGGGCGTGACTGAAGCTTTCTTT. It encodes CASSMYQGVTEAFF. The J gene is TRBJ1-1, the V gene TRBV19; D might be TRBD1 (5 bases). The germline V gene encodes CDR1 LNHDA and CDR2 SQIVND (reference sequence). V lost 3 bases to trimming and J lost 5 bases, with 13 bases between them. CDR3 size: 14 residues. The full variable domain, its missing parts supplied by reference TRBV19 and TRBJ1-1, is DGGITQSPKYLFRKEGQNVTLSCEQNLNHDAMYWYRQDPGQGLRLIYYSQIVNDFQKGDIAEGYSVSREKKESFPLTVTSAQKNPTAFYLCASSMYQGVTEAFFGQGTRLTVV.

This rearrangement joins TRBV11-2 to TRBJ2-1, with D possibly TRBD2 on 6 matching bases. This CDR3 has 15 amino acids. Germline V lookup: CDR1 SGHAT, CDR2 FQNNGV. V lost 1 base and J 4 bases, leaving 11 bases between the germline ends. CDR3 in amino acids: CASSLAGVYYNEQFF. The CDR3 DNA sequence: TGTGCCAGCAGCTTAGCGGGGGTTTATTACAATGAGCAGTTCTTC.

This chain connects TRBV10-2 to TRBJ2-4, with 7 positions matching TRBD2. The CDR3 extends over 14 amino acids. Trimming removed 7 bases from V and 5 bases from J; junction bases left unmatched: 8. Looked up from germline, CDR1 is WSHSY and CDR2 is SAAADI. CDR3 nucleotides: TGCGCCAGCACCTCCGGGAGCGGGGAAAACATTCAGTACTTC. It is translated as CASTSGSGENIQYF.

The chain links TRBV4-2 to TRBJ2-7, with D possibly matching TRBD2 (6 bases). This CDR3 region has 16 residues. V was pared by 5 bases and J by 3 bases, with 20 bases between. Germline V gives CDR1 LGHNA, CDR2 YNFKEQ. In nucleotides, the CDR3 is TGTGCCAGCAGCAAAGGGACTTCCCCCACCGGCTACGAGCAGTACTTC. It translates to CASSKGTSPTGYEQYF.